A single sample gave rise to the 5 T cell receptor beta chains below, sequenced in a study of T cell repertoires in aging, cancer and after chemotherapy. TCR beta rearrangements were amplified from peripheral blood genomic DNA. Multiplex touch-down PCR with TRB-A/B primers amplified rearranged V-D-J TRB sequences. MiXCR was run by TCRdb on the multiplex PCR reads, yielding one entry per CDR3 protein. The sample carries over 8,000 distinct CDR3 sequences, over 30% recorded once. The sample comprised blood. Receptor source: a human donor in good health.

The gene calls are TRBV12-3 or TRBV12-4 and TRBJ2-7; D gene unclear. The V end lost 6 bases, the J end lost 6 bases, and 12 bases lay between the germline ends. CDR3 length: 12 amino acids. Here the CDR3 DNA reads TGTGCCAGCAGCCCGGCCCTCCGCGAGCAGTACGTC. Amino acids: CASSPALREQYV.

In this sample, this clonotype turned up a few times. V and J are TRBV20-1 and TRBJ2-1, with D tentatively TRBD1 or TRBD2 (6 bases each). With 3 bases removed from V and 4 bases from J, the gap between germline ends came to 16 bases. This CDR3 region has 15 residues. CDR1 DFQATT and CDR2 SNEGSKA come from the germline V gene (reference sequence). In DNA, the CDR3 is TGCAGTGCTAGCGGGGGCGATACCTCTTACAATGAGCAGTTCTTC. This gives the protein CSASGGDTSYNEQFF.

The chain recombines TRBV13 with TRBJ2-7; D could derive from TRBD1 or TRBD2 (5 bases each). The V gene's germline CDR1 is PRHDT and CDR2 FYEKMQ (reference sequence). Trimming left V 5 bases short and J 0 bases short, with 14 bases between. This CDR3 has 15 amino acids. The CDR3 is CASSITGTLSYEQYF. The DNA for the CDR3 is TGTGCCAGCAGCATTACCGGGACGCTCTCCTACGAGCAGTACTTC.

The rearrangement uses TRBV27 and TRBJ1-6; D is perhaps TRBD1 (6 bases). Trimming removed 4 bases from V and 6 bases from J, with 10 bases in between. This CDR3 region has 14 residues. Germline-derived CDR1 and CDR2 are MNHEY and SMNVEV (reference sequence). CDR3 nucleotide sequence: TGTGCCAGCAGTTATCAGGGGAGTAATTCACCCCTCCACTTT. Its protein is CASSYQGSNSPLHF.

This clonotype is deemed medium-sized. The V and J genes are TRBV19 and TRBJ1-2; a weak D match, TRBD1 (5 bases). The V and J ends lost 5 bases and 7 bases respectively, with 11 bases between them. From germline, CDR1 is LNHDA and CDR2 SQIVND (reference sequence). CDR3 size: 12 residues. The CDR3 is CASSRRATGYTF. CDR3 DNA sequence: TGTGCCAGTAGTCGCAGGGCTACTGGCTACACCTTC.